This T cell receptor (beta chain) was retrieved from a study of blood T cells in healthy people across ages. In its sample, this clonotype was seen a few times. Its specificity is not known. Combining a sample-barcoded 5' primer with a J-beta primer mix, a second PCR ran for roughly 7 to 12 cycles. TCRdb re-called the 5' RACE reads with MiXCR, one entry per CDR3 protein. Here the sample spans around 2 million distinct CDR3 sequences, around 42% being singletons. Study-level points and caveats: In older individuals, TCR beta diversity per million T cells was lower, falling roughly linearly with age. A greater number of naive CD4+ cells and higher diversity distinguished long-lived donors from aged donors. Correlation between TCR beta diversity and naive T cell percentage was strong.

The TCR sequence derives from a human donor in good health. The sequencing input was blood.

The CDR3 DNA reads TGCAGTGCTAGAATTAGAAGCCACTACAATGAGCAGTTCTTC. It codes for CSARIRSHYNEQFF. The chain recombines TRBV20-1 with TRBJ2-1, with D unclear. V was pared by 2 bases and J by 3 bases, with 11 bases between. The CDR3 is 14 residues long. CDR1 is DFQATT and CDR2 is SNEGSKA in the germline V gene (reference sequence).